This T cell receptor beta chain was recovered during a study of cytomegalovirus exposure and HLA in healthy donors (dated by TCRdb to about 2017). Regarding the research as a whole: An earlier analysis of approximately 590 of the donors reported about 250 Gb of sequence data and roughly 100 million unique TCR beta sequences from some 180 million T cells. Roughly five DR-DQ haplotypes were handled as single units for association and clustering because linkage in the cohort was strong. An early release covering roughly 640 HLA-typed donors comprised approximately 290 gigabases of sequencing data and 85 million or so unique TCR sequences. Among some 410 genotyped donors of the cohort, an average of roughly 240,000 unique TCR beta nucleotide sequences were sequenced per donor, roughly a sixth of them non-productive. Besides the first cohort of roughly 660 subjects, a separate validation cohort made up of about 120 different subjects was used. To predict cytomegalovirus infection status, the study combined high-throughput TCR immunosequencing, statistical association of individual TCRs with disease status, and machine learning. In the later analysis, no new phenotypic data were used to find candidate immune exposures; instead, reliance was placed on TCR beta sequences and their occurrence across donors. All discovery cohort repertoires had been generated using a single sequencing platform. The study was designed to test whether signatures of past pathogen exposure could be identified by cataloging public T cell receptors. Both class I and class II loci were covered by HLA typing, at four-digit resolution. The T cell repertoires of under 700 subjects were profiled by immunosequencing and related to cytomegalovirus serostatus. Genome-wide SNP genotypes for about 65% of the 666 donors were used in a later genetic analysis, which treated that subset as a discovery cohort. Among the 398 genotyped donors, around 81% belonged to the genetic ancestry cluster associated with self-reported Caucasian donors. A later analysis re-examined previously published TCR beta repertoires from roughly 650 donors and added high-resolution HLA genotyping to investigate patterns of TCR occurrence. An earlier analysis of fewer than 750 of the donors used high-throughput TCR beta sequencing to judge whether each TCR beta V gene segment behaved as functional or pseudogenic. Typing coverage differed by locus: A, B, C, DRB1 and DQB1 were typed in about 620-630 donors, DQA1 in 500 to 550, DPA1 in approximately 610, and DPB1 in 472. Donor age, sex, ethnicity and CMV serostatus were compiled together with the repertoire data.

Library preparation was by the immunoSEQ multiplex PCR assay. A mixture of 60 forward primers for TCR Vbeta segments and 13 reverse primers for TCR Jbeta segments was used in the multiplex PCR. The CDR3 region of rearranged TCR beta genes was amplified from genomic DNA by a multiplex PCR assay. The amplified TCR beta libraries were sequenced on the Illumina HiSeq System as 87-base-pair reads. The paper's data handling went like this. Across the 640 or so repertoires, a later analysis counted 60 million to 90 million unique TCR beta chains, 9 million to 14 million of which were shared by at least two donors. A nearest-neighbor algorithm error-corrected the raw reads and collapsed the reads into unique sequences, merging closely related sequences to remove PCR and sequencing errors. CDR3 sequences were aligned to IMGT reference sequences to assign V, D and J gene segments. For a sequence to be retained, at least a six-nucleotide match to both a V gene segment and a J gene segment was required. Rearrangements were classified as productive when the CDR3 lacked stop codons and remained in frame with V and J, and all other rearrangements were classified as non-productive. Following IMGT convention, CDR3 was defined as the stretch from the second conserved V-encoded cysteine to the conserved J-encoded phenylalanine. In an earlier analysis of 587 of the donors, sequences lacking an unambiguous match to a single V gene segment were excluded. An earlier analysis of several hundred of the donors classified V segments as functional when productive rearrangements were above 56.7% and as segregating when the standard deviation between donors was above 5%. To diagnose cytomegalovirus status from the catalog of TCR beta chain sequences, a statistical classification framework was built. In a later analysis, TCR nucleotide sequences were compared against IMGT/GENE-DB human TR gene sequences so that V and J genes could be assigned. In a later analysis, CDR3 sequences and most-parsimonious VDJ recombination scenarios were assigned using the TCRdist pipeline. In a later analysis, each TCR beta chain was defined by its CDR3 amino acid sequence together with its V-gene family, and reads lacking a unique V-gene family were excluded. As a way to deal with suspected cross-contamination and a sequencing artifact, a later analysis dropped hundreds of nucleotide sequences that were highly shared and had low generation probability. In a later analysis, a clonal expansion index was calculated for each public chain from normalized within-repertoire ranks of inferred template counts. In a later analysis, generation probabilities were computed using a VDJ recombination model fitted to out-of-frame rearrangements, and the results were checked against IGoR. In a later analysis, TCR-TCR, TCR-HLA and TCR-CMV co-occurrence was scored with hypergeometric tests, and a repertoire-size bias correction was applied to TCR pairs. A later analysis estimated false discovery rates by permuting HLA or CMV assignments 20 times. A later analysis grouped co-occurring TCRs with DBSCAN, adding TCRdist sequence similarity when clustering within HLA-allele-positive subsets. Repertoires with fewer than 30,000 or more than 120,000 public chains were left out of co-occurrence clustering, as were about five repertoires with anomalous nucleotide sharing. TCRdb stores this immuneACCESS table with in-frame sequences only. Part of the clones is absent; in the studies checked, under half of the shortfall reflects unresolved V genes, and no reason is known for the rest. The V and J calls and clone size are taken from that table; D and trimming were inferred from the DNA. The sample data list under 150,000 clones, and roughly 80% of these were observed just once. Roughly 6.3% of the sample is held by the ten biggest clonotypes.

As for this clone: Its target antigen remains unknown. No clone much larger than this one lies a single base away; base qualities are absent.

The cysteine opens and the phenylalanine closes a CDR3 of 15 amino acids. Only the CDR3 portion is preserved as DNA: 45 bases, with reading frame beginning at the first base. From the germline V gene, CDR1 is SGDLS and CDR2 is YYNGEE. Trimming leaves V shorter by 2 bases and J shorter by 1 base, with the junction holding 2 bases beyond the gene matches. The cohort consisted of 600 to 750 healthy bone marrow donors. All cohort members were sampled while nominally healthy, although unrecorded immune exposures were likely present. The donor tested CMV seropositive and was one of the 289 seropositive cohort members. Every donor gave a peripheral blood sample, and the peripheral blood mononuclear cells from that sample were used for TCR beta sequencing. The Qiagen DNeasy Blood Extraction Kit was used to extract genomic DNA from the blood cell samples. The full study reports these points: V-gene and J-gene trimming of TCR beta chains was associated with a missense DCLRE1C variant in a later genetic analysis, and the association was replicated in an independent cohort. In an earlier analysis of more than 450 of the donors, most TCR beta V segments were observed in productive rearrangements about 90% or about 30% of the time, broadly matching IMGT annotations. For the cohort, immune exposure information was limited to CMV serostatus. A further reported finding was that TCR beta sequences accurately predicted the HLA-A and HLA-B alleles for most subjects in the first cohort. Roughly uniform sequencing depth across donors was assumed in presence/absence analyses, although this assumption may not hold. A group of highly shared sequence variants was considered likely to be a technical artifact of the sequencing pipeline. Correlated functional status among segregating V segments might be attributable to linkage disequilibrium, but an unknown experimental factor could not be ruled out. In vitro tests confirmed that a few of the cytomegalovirus-associated TCR beta chains recognize cytomegalovirus antigens. In a later analysis, HLA-associated TCR beta chains showed more clonal expansion and lower generation probabilities than non-associated chains that were equally common. The authors suggested that the approach could potentially be extended to other disease states and immunological phenotypes. Compared with the approximately 720-donor mean, donors in an Asian-associated ancestry cluster had fewer N-insertions in productive TCRs, according to a later genetic analysis. In a later analysis, several top co-occurrence clusters were reported to appear linked to parvovirus B19, influenza, CMV and Epstein-Barr virus. In a later analysis, the rate of TCR association differed among HLA loci, with DRB1 alleles having the most associated TCRs and HLA-C alleles having the fewest. In a later analysis, around 15,000 TCR beta sequences were associated with specific HLA alleles at a false discovery rate of 0.05. The study gave a list of about 170 TCR beta chains associated with cytomegalovirus. Most TCR sequences were seen in very few donors, while some public TCRs were found in many individuals. Most CMV-associated TCR beta chains appeared to be HLA-restricted in a later analysis, and the HLA associations seemed to be driven largely by CMV exposure. This cohort had only TCR beta chains sequenced, and the lack of alpha or paired-chain data limited which features could be detected. Because the 87-base-pair reads could not distinguish some IMGT-functional V segments, including TRBV6-2 and TRBV6-3, those segments were excluded. In both the original and validation cohorts, the classifier was reported to diagnose cytomegalovirus status with high specificity and sensitivity. Around 16 rarely observed V segments, including chromosome 9 orphons, were excluded from the earlier analysis of approximately 500 of the donors because counts were too low. When HLA alleles, especially DR and DQ, strongly co-occurred, TCR associations were difficult to assign to individual alleles. Because HLA typing was missing for some donors at each locus, association tests included only the typed subset.

Recombination connected TRBV9 to TRBJ2-7, with 11 bases in between that match TRBD1. Material for sequencing was PBMCs. The receptor was derived from a woman aged 35 to 49 in good health and CMV-seropositive. Here is the DNA: TGTGCCAGCAGCGTCGGGACAGGGGGATCCTACGAGCAGTACTTC. It translates as CASSVGTGGSYEQYF.